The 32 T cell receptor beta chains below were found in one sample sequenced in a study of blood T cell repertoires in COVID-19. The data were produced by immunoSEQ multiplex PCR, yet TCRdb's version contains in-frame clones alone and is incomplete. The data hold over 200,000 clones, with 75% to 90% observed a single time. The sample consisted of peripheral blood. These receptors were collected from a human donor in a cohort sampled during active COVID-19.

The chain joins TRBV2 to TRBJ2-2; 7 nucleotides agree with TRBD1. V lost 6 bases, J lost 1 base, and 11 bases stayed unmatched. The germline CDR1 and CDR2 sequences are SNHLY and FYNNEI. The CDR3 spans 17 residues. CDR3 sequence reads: CASSPFWTGRNTGELFF. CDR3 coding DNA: TGTGCCAGCAGCCCGTTTTGGACAGGAAGGAACACCGGGGAGCTGTTTTTT.

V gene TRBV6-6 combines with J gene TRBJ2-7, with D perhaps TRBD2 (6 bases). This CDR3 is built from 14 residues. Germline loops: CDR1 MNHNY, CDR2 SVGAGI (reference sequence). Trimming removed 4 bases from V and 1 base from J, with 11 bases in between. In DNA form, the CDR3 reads TGTGCCAGCAGTTCCTCGACTAGATCCTACGAGCAGTACTTC. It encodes CASSSSTRSYEQYF.

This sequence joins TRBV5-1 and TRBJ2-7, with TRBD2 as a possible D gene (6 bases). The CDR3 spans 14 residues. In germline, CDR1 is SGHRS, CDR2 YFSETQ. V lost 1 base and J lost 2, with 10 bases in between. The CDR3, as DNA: TGCGCCAGCAGCTTGCCCGGGGGAACCTACGAGCAGTACTTC. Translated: CASSLPGGTYEQYF. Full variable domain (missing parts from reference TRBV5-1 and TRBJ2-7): KAGVTQTPRYLIKTRGQQVTLSCSPISGHRSVSWYQQTPGQGLQFLFEYFSETQRNKGNFPGRFSGRQFSNSRSEMNVSTLELGDSALYLCASSLPGGTYEQYFGPGTRLTVT.

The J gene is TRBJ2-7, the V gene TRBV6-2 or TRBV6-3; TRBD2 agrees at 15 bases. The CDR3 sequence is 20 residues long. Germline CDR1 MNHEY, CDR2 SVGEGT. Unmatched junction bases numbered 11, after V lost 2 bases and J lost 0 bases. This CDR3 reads CASSYRPGLAGGSSSYEQYF. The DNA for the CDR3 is TGTGCCAGCAGTTACCGACCGGGACTAGCGGGAGGCTCCAGCTCCTACGAGCAGTACTTC.

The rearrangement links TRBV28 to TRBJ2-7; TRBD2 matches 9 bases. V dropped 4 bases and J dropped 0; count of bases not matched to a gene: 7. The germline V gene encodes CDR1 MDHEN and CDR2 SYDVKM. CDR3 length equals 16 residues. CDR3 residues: CASSSPAGGASYEQYF. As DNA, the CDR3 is TGTGCCAGCAGTTCCCCCGCGGGGGGGGCCTCCTACGAGCAGTACTTC.

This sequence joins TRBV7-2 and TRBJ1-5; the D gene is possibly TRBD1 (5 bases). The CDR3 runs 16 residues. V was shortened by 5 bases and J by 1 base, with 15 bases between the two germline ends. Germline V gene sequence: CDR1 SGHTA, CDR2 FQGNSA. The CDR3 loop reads CASSLSRGGSNQPQHF. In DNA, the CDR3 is TGTGCCAGCAGCCTCTCCCGGGGGGGGAGCAATCAGCCCCAGCATTTT. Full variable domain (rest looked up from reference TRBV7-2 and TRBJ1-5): GAGVSQSPSNKVTEKGKDVELRCDPISGHTALYWYRQSLGQGLEFLIYFQGNSAPDKSGLPSDRFSAERTGGSVSTLTIQRTQQEDSAVYLCASSLSRGGSNQPQHFGDGTRLSIL.

The CDR3 sequence: CASSSAGLRKLNYGYTF. CDR3 nucleotides: TGTGCCAGCAGTTCGGCGGGACTCAGAAAGCTGAACTATGGCTACACCTTC. The chain links TRBV27 to TRBJ1-2; D is possibly TRBD1 (5 bases). The germline gives CDR1 MNHEY, CDR2 SMNVEV (reference sequence). Trimming stripped 4 bases from V and 2 bases from J, with 20 bases between. This CDR3 is 17 amino acids long.

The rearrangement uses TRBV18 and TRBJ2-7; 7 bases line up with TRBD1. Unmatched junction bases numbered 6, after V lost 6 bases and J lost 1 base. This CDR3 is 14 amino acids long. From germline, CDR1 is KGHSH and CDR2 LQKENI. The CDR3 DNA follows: TGTGCCAGCTCGACCGGGACAGCTTCCTACGAGCAGTACTTC. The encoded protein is CASSTGTASYEQYF.

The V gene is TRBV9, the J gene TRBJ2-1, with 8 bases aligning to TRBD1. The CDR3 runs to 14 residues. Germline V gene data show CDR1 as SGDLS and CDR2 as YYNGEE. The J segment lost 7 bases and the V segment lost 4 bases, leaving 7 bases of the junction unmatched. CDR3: CASSFQTGANEQFF. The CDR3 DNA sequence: TGTGCCAGCAGCTTTCAGACAGGGGCGAATGAGCAGTTCTTC.

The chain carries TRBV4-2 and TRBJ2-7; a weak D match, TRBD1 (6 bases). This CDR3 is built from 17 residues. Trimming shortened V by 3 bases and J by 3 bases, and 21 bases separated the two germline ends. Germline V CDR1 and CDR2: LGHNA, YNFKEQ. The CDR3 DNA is TGTGCCAGCAGCCAGCAGACCGCCGGGACAACGGTCTACGAGCAGTACTTC. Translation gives CASSQQTAGTTVYEQYF.

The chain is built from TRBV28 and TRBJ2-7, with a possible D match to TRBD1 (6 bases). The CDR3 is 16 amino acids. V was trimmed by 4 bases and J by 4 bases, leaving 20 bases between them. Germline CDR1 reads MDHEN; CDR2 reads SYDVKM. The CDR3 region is CASSSTTGVLVYEQYF. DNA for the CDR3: TGTGCCAGCAGTTCTACGACAGGCGTTTTGGTTTACGAGCAGTACTTC.

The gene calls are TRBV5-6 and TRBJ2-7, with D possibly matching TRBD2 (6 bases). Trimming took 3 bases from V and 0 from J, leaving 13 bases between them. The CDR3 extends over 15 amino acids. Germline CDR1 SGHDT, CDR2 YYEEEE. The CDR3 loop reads CASSWGLRSSYEQYF. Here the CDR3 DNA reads TGTGCCAGCAGCTGGGGACTGAGGAGCTCCTACGAGCAGTACTTC.

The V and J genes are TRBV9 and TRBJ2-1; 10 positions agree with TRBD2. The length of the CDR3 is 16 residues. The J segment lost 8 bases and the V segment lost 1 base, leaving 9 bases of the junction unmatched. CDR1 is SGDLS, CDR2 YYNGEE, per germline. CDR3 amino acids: CASSVQSSGSIYEQFF. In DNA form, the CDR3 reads TGTGCCAGCAGCGTACAGTCTAGCGGGAGTATCTATGAGCAGTTCTTC. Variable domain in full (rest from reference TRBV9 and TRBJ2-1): DSGVTQTPKHLITATGQRVTLRCSPRSGDLSVYWYQQSLDQGLQFLIQYYNGEERAKGNILERFSAQQFPDLHSELNLSSLELGDSALYFCASSVQSSGSIYEQFFGPGTRLTVL.

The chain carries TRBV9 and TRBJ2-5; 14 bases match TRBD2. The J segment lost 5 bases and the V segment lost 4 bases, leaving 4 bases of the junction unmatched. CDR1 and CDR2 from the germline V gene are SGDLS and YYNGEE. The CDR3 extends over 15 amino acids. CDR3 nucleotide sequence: TGTGCCAGCAGCCCCCGGACTAGCGGGGGGGAGACCCAGTACTTC. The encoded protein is CASSPRTSGGETQYF. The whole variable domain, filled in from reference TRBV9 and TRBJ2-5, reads DSGVTQTPKHLITATGQRVTLRCSPRSGDLSVYWYQQSLDQGLQFLIQYYNGEERAKGNILERFSAQQFPDLHSELNLSSLELGDSALYFCASSPRTSGGETQYFGPGTRLLVL.

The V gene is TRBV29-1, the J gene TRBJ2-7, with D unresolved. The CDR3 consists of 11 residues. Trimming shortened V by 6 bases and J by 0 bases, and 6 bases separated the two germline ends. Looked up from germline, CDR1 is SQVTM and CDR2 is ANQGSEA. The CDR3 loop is CSVSGSYEQYF. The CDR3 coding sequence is TGCAGCGTATCCGGCTCCTACGAGCAGTACTTC.

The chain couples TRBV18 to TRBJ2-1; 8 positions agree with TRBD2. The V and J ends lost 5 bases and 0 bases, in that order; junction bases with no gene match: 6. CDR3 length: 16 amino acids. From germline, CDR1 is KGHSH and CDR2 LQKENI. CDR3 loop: CASSAIAGSSYNEQFF. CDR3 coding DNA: TGTGCCAGCTCAGCAATAGCGGGAAGCTCCTACAATGAGCAGTTCTTC.

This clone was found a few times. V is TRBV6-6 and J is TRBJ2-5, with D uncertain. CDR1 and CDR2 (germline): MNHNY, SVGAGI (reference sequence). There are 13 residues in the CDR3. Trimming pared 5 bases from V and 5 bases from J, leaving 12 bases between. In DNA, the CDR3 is TGTGCCAGCAGTCCCGGCGGTAGGGAGACCCAGTACTTC. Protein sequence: CASSPGGRETQYF.

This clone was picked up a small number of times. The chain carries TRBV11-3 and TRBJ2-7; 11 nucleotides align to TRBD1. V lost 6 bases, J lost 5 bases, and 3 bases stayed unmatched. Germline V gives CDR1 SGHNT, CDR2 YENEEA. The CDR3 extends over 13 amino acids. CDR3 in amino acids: CASRGQGDNEQYF. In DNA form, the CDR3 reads TGTGCCAGCAGGGGACAGGGGGATAACGAGCAGTACTTC.

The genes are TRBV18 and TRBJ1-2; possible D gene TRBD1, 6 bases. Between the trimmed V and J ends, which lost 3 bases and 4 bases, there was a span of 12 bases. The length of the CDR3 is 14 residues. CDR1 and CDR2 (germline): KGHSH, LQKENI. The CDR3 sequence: CASSPSTGSYGYTF. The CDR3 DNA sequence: TGTGCCAGCTCACCTTCGACAGGATCCTATGGCTACACCTTC.

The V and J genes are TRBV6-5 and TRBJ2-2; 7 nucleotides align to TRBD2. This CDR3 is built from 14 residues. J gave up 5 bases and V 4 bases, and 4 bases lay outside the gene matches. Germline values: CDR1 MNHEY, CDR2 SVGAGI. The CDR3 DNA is TGTGCCAGCAGTTCCTTGGGGGGGACCGGGGAGCTGTTTTTT. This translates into CASSSLGGTGELFF.

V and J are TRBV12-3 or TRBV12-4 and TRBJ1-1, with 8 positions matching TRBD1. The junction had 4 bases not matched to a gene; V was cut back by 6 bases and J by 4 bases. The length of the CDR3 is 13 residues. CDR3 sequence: CASRRTGPTEAFF. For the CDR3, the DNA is TGTGCCAGCAGGCGGACAGGGCCCACTGAAGCTTTCTTT.

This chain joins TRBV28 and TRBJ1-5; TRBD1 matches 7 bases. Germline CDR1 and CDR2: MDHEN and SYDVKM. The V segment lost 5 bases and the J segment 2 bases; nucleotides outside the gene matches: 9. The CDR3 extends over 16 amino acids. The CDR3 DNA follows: TGTGCCAGCAGTCTAGGGACAGCGTATGGCAATCAGCCCCAGCATTTT. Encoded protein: CASSLGTAYGNQPQHF.

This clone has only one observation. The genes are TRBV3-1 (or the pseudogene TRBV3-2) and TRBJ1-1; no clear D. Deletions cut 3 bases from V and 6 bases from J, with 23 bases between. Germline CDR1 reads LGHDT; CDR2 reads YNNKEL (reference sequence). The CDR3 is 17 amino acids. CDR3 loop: CASSHPMMSPLEPEAFF. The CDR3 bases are TGTGCCAGCAGCCACCCAATGATGTCGCCCCTTGAGCCTGAAGCTTTCTTT.

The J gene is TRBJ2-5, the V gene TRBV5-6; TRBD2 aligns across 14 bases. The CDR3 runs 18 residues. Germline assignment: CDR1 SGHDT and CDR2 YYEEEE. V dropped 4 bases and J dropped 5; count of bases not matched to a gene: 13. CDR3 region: CASSLGLAGVVRKETQYF. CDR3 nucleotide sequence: TGTGCCAGCAGCCTGGGACTAGCGGGAGTTGTGCGGAAGGAGACCCAGTACTTC.

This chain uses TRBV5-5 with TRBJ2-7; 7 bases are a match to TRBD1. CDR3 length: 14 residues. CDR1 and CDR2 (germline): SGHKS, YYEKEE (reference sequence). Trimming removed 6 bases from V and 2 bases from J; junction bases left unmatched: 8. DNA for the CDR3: TGTGCCAGCAACCGGGACAGCCCGCCCTACGAGCAGTACTTC. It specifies CASNRDSPPYEQYF.

The CDR3 region is CASSRLAGRNEQFF. CDR3 nucleotides: TGTGCCAGCAGTCGACTAGCCGGACGGAATGAGCAGTTCTTC. This sequence joins TRBV28 and TRBJ2-1; 7 nucleotides line up with TRBD2. Germline CDR1 reads MDHEN; CDR2 reads SYDVKM. CDR3 length: 14 amino acids. Germline trimming cut 5 bases from V and 7 bases from J; bases unmatched to any gene: 8.

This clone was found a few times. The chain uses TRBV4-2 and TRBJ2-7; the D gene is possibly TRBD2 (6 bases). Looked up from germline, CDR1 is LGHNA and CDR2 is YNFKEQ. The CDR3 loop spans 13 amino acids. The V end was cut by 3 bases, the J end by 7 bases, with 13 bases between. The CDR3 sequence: CASSQRDPREQYF. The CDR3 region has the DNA TGTGCCAGCAGCCAGCGGGACCCGCGGGAGCAGTACTTC.

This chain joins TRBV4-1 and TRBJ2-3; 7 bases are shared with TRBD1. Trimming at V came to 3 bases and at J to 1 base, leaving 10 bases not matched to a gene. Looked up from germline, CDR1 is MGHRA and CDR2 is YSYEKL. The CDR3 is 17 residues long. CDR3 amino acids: CASSQVLQGMGTDTQYF. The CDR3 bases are TGCGCCAGCAGCCAGGTATTACAGGGGATGGGCACAGATACGCAGTATTTT.

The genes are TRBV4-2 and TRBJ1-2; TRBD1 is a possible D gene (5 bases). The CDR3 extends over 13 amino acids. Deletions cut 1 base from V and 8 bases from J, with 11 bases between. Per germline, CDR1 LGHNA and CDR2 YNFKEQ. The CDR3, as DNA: TGTGCCAGCAGCCAAGGAGACAGTGACGGCTACACCTTC. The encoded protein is CASSQGDSDGYTF.

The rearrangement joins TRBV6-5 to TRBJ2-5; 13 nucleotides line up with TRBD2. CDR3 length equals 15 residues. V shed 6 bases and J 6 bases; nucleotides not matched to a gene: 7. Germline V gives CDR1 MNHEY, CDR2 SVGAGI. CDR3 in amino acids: CASSGTSGITKTQYF. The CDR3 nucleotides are TGTGCCAGCAGCGGGACTAGCGGGATTACGAAGACCCAGTACTTC.

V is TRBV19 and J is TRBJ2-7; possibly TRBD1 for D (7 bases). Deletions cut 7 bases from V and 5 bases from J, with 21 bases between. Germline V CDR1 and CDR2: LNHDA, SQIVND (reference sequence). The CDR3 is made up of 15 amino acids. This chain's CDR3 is CASNPQGGIPDEQYF. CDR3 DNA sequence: TGTGCCAGTAACCCCCAGGGGGGAATTCCCGACGAGCAGTACTTC.

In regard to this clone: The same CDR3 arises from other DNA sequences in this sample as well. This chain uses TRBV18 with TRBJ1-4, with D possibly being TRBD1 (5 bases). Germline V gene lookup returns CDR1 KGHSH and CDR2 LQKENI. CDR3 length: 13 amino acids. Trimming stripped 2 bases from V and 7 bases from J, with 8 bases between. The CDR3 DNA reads TGTGCCAGCTCACCAGGGGCCGGTGAAAAACTGTTTTTT. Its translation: CASSPGAGEKLFF.